These 20 T cell receptor beta chains were all obtained from the same sample, sequenced in a study of cytomegalovirus exposure and HLA in healthy donors. The study ran its PCR with 60 Vbeta and 13 Jbeta primers. Method: immunoSEQ multiplex PCR; TCRdb's copy keeps in-frame clones and lacks some. The data hold around 190,000 clones, with roughly 80% observed a single time. Sequencing used PBMCs. Source of these receptors: a middle-aged man in good health and CMV-seronegative.

This clone was found a few times. The rearrangement joins TRBV10-3 to TRBJ1-1; 9 bases align to TRBD1. CDR3 size: 15 residues. The V segment lost 6 bases and the J segment 4 bases; nucleotides outside the gene matches: 9. CDR1 and CDR2 from the germline V gene are ENHRY and SYGVKD. In nucleotides, the CDR3 is TGTGCCATCAGGAACCCGGGACAGGGACGCACTGAAGCTTTCTTT. This encodes CAIRNPGQGRTEAFF.

V and J are TRBV19 and TRBJ2-3; weak D call: TRBD1 (6 bases). This CDR3 contains 15 residues. V was clipped by 4 bases and J by 2 bases, with 13 bases between them. Germline loops: CDR1 LNHDA, CDR2 SQIVND (reference sequence). Here the CDR3 DNA reads TGTGCCAGTAGTAAGACAGGAGCCATCACAGATACGCAGTATTTT. Its protein is CASSKTGAITDTQYF.

The J gene is TRBJ1-2, the V gene TRBV19, with a tentative D call TRBD1 (5 bases). Germline values: CDR1 LNHDA, CDR2 SQIVND (reference sequence). V was pared by 5 bases and J by 3 bases, with 13 bases between. This CDR3 is built from 14 residues. This CDR3 is CASSWAGKDYGYTF. Written as DNA, the CDR3 is TGTGCCAGTAGTTGGGCAGGGAAAGACTATGGCTACACCTTC.

This clone was seen a handful of times. The V and J genes are TRBV7-2 and TRBJ2-1; 8 bases agree with TRBD1. With 2 bases clipped from V and 2 bases from J, the junction kept 2 bases outside the gene matches. This CDR3 contains 15 residues. Germline V gives CDR1 SGHTA, CDR2 FQGNSA. The DNA for the CDR3 is TGTGCCAGCAGCTTATCAGGGGGCGCCTACAATGAGCAGTTCTTC. Protein: CASSLSGGAYNEQFF.

The table lists this clone with a count of one. The chain employs TRBV7-8 and TRBJ1-1; D is ambiguous. CDR1 and CDR2 from the germline V gene are SGHVS and FQNEAQ. The ends were cut back, 5 bases at V and 3 bases at J, with 7 bases in the middle. CDR3 length: 12 residues. CDR3 region: CASSVGDTEAFF. The DNA of the CDR3 is TGTGCCAGCAGCGTAGGCGACACTGAAGCTTTCTTT.

The chain uses TRBV27 and TRBJ2-7; D is ambiguous. The CDR3 is 13 amino acids. Germline values: CDR1 MNHEY, CDR2 SMNVEV (reference sequence). V was trimmed by 4 bases and J by 3 bases, leaving 10 bases between them. The CDR3 loop reads CASSSLRNYEQYF. CDR3 bases: TGTGCCAGCAGTTCGCTCAGGAACTACGAGCAGTACTTC.

This clone was counted once. This rearrangement joins TRBV6-6 to TRBJ2-7; 7 bases map to TRBD1. The CDR3 consists of 13 residues. V shed 2 bases, J shed 6 bases, and the junction held 4 bases outside the gene matches. Germline V lookup: CDR1 MNHNY, CDR2 SVGAGI (reference sequence). CDR3: CASSYRGPGEQYF. The CDR3 DNA is TGTGCCAGCAGTTACAGGGGGCCTGGCGAGCAGTACTTC.

This clone was recorded a few times. This specimen includes other DNA sequences encoding the same CDR3. The rearrangement joins TRBV7-9 to TRBJ1-5; 9 bases fit TRBD1. Germline CDR1 is SEHNR and CDR2 is FQNEAQ (reference sequence). The ends lost 5 bases at V and 3 bases at J; junction bases unmatched: 2. This CDR3 is built from 14 residues. CDR3 loop: CASSRTGDNQPQHF. The CDR3 nucleotides are TGTGCCAGCAGCAGGACAGGGGACAATCAGCCCCAGCATTTT.

This rearrangement joins TRBV4-3 to TRBJ2-7, with 9 bases that match TRBD1. After removal of 0 bases from V and 9 bases from J, the junction contained 9 bases not matched to a gene. The CDR3 extends over 15 amino acids. CDR1 LGHNA and CDR2 YSLEER come from the germline V gene. CDR3 sequence: CASSQEGGDRARQYF. The CDR3, as DNA: TGCGCCAGCAGCCAAGAGGGGGGGGACAGGGCTCGGCAGTACTTC.

The chain joins TRBV27 to TRBJ1-2, with 9 bases aligning to TRBD1. The CDR3 consists of 12 residues. Germline V gene sequence: CDR1 MNHEY, CDR2 SMNVEV (reference sequence). The J segment lost 5 bases and the V segment lost 5 bases, leaving 0 bases of the junction unmatched. In DNA, the CDR3 is TGTGCCAGCAGTGGACAGGGGTATGGCTACACCTTC. This encodes CASSGQGYGYTF.

V gene TRBV5-6 combines with J gene TRBJ2-7, with D possibly matching TRBD2 (6 bases). From germline, CDR1 is SGHDT and CDR2 YYEEEE. V shed 4 bases and J shed 6 bases, with 14 bases lying between them. CDR3 size: 13 residues. The CDR3 here is CASSTPGRSEQYF. Written as DNA, the CDR3 is TGTGCCAGCAGCACCCCCGGGAGATCCGAGCAGTACTTC.

The J gene is TRBJ2-1, the V gene TRBV27, with 10 bases matching TRBD2. This CDR3 contains 15 residues. CDR1 and CDR2 (germline): MNHEY, SMNVEV (reference sequence). V shed 6 bases, J shed 3 bases, and the junction held 5 bases outside the gene matches. In nucleotides, the CDR3 is TGTGCCAGCAGCCCGGGACTAGCGTACTACAATGAGCAGTTCTTC. This encodes CASSPGLAYYNEQFF.

The CDR3 DNA is TGTGCCAGCAGCAAAACGGGAAGCGGGGCCTCCTACAATGAGCAGTTCTTC. It is translated as CASSKTGSGASYNEQFF. The J gene is TRBJ2-1, the V gene TRBV21-1; TRBD2, as called in the table, went unchecked against the DNA. TRBV21-1 represents a pseudogene. CDR3 length equals 17 residues.

The rearrangement links TRBV7-2 to TRBJ2-7; perhaps TRBD2 as D (6 bases). CDR3 length equals 14 residues. CDR1 SGHTA and CDR2 FQGNSA come from the germline V gene. V gave up 4 bases and J gave up 3 bases, with 13 bases separating them. CDR3 sequence (DNA): TGTGCCAGCAGCTCGCCGGGACTCAACTACGAGCAGTACTTC. Translating it yields CASSSPGLNYEQYF. The full variable domain, in which reference TRBV7-2 and TRBJ2-7 provide the parts outside the CDR3, is GAGVSQSPSNKVTEKGKDVELRCDPISGHTALYWYRQSLGQGLEFLIYFQGNSAPDKSGLPSDRFSAERTGGSVSTLTIQRTQQEDSAVYLCASSSPGLNYEQYFGPGTRLTVT.

This clone has just a few counts. The rearrangement joins TRBV7-9 to TRBJ2-5; TRBD1 agrees at 9 bases. This CDR3 contains 15 residues. V gave up 5 bases and J gave up 5 bases; unmatched junction bases: 9. Germline CDR1 SEHNR, CDR2 FQNEAQ (reference sequence). CDR3 region: CASSPDRGGVETQYF. Here the CDR3 DNA reads TGTGCCAGCAGCCCGGACAGGGGTGGAGTGGAGACCCAGTACTTC.

The J gene is TRBJ2-7, the V gene TRBV2, with 7 positions matching TRBD1. This CDR3 contains 15 residues. Germline V gene sequence: CDR1 SNHLY, CDR2 FYNNEI. Trimming took 3 bases from V and 6 from J; bases not matched to a gene: 11. The CDR3 is CASSEVTGEIGEQYF. The CDR3 region has the DNA TGTGCCAGCAGTGAGGTAACAGGGGAAATCGGCGAGCAGTACTTC.

The chain employs TRBV5-4 and TRBJ2-3; 8 bases are a match to TRBD2. Germline lookup yields CDR1 SGHNT and CDR2 YYREEE (reference sequence). The CDR3 consists of 17 residues. V dropped 1 base and J dropped 5; count of bases not matched to a gene: 12. For the CDR3, the DNA is TGTGCCAGCAGCTTGAAGTCTCGAGCGGGGGCTGGAGATACGCAGTATTTT. It encodes CASSLKSRAGAGDTQYF.

This sequence joins TRBV7-2 and TRBJ2-5; 11 nucleotides match TRBD2. CDR1 is SGHTA, CDR2 FQGNSA, per germline. Trimming removed 0 bases from V and 5 bases from J; junction bases left unmatched: 14. The CDR3 runs to 19 residues. The CDR3 coding sequence is TGTGCCAGCAGCTTAGCCATCCTTCCTAGCGGGGGGATTGGGGAGACCCAGTACTTC. This codes for CASSLAILPSGGIGETQYF.

The rearrangement uses TRBV25-1 and TRBJ1-6; 7 bases line up with TRBD1. Germline values: CDR1 MGHDK, CDR2 SYGVNS. The CDR3 spans 14 residues. V shed 7 bases, J shed 8 bases, and the junction held 8 bases outside the gene matches. DNA of the CDR3: TGTGCCAGCACCATGGGACAGTTAGATTCACCCCTCCACTTT. Protein product: CASTMGQLDSPLHF.

The chain joins TRBV2 to TRBJ2-7; 9 nucleotides agree with TRBD2. This CDR3 contains 15 residues. V was pared by 7 bases and J by 3 bases, with 10 bases of the junction left unmatched. The germline gives CDR1 SNHLY, CDR2 FYNNEI. DNA for the CDR3: TGTGCCAGCACCCTCGCTAGCGGGGTAGTCTACGAGCAGTACTTC. This codes for CASTLASGVVYEQYF.